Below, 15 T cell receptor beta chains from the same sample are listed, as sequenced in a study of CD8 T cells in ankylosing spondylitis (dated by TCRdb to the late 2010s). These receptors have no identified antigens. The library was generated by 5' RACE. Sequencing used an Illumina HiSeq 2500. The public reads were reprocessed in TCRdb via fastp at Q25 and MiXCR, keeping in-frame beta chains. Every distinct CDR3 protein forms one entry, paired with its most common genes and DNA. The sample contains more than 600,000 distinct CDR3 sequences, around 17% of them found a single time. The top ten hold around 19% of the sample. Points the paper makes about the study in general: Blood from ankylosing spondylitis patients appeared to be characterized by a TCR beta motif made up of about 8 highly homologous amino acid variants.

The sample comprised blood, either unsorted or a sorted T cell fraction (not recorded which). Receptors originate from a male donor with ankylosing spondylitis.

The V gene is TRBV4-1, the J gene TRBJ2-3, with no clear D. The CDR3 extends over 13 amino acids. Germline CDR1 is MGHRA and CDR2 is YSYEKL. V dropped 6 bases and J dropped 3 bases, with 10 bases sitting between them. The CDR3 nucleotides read TGCGCCAGCAGGGGTGTAGGGACAGATACGCAGTATTTT. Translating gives CASRGVGTDTQYF.

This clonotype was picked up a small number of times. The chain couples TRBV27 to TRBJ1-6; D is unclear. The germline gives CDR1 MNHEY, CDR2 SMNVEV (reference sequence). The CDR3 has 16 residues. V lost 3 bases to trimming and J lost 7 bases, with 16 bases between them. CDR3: CASSLMFGGVNSPLHF. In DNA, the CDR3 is TGTGCCAGCAGTTTGATGTTTGGAGGAGTAAATTCACCCCTCCACTTT.

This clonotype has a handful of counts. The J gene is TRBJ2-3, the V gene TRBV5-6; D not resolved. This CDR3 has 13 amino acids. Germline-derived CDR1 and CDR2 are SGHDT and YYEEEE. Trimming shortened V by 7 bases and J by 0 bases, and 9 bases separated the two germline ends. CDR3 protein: CASYELSTDTQYF. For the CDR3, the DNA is TGTGCCAGCTACGAGCTTAGCACAGATACGCAGTATTTT.

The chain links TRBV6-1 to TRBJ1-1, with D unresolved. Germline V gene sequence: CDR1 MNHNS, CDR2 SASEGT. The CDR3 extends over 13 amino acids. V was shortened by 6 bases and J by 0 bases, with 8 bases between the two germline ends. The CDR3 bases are TGTGCCAGCAGGAGGCCTTTGAACACTGAAGCTTTCTTT. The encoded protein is CASRRPLNTEAFF.

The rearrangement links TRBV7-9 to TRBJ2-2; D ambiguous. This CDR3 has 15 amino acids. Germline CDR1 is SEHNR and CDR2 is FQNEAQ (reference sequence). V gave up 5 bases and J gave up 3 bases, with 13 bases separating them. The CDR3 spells CASSTLDGHTGELFF. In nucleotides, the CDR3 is TGTGCCAGCAGCACCCTTGACGGCCACACCGGGGAGCTGTTTTTT.

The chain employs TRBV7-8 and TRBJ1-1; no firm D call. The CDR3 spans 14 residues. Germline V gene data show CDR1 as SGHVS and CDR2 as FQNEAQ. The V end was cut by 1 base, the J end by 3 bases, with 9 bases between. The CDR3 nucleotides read TGTGCCAGCAGCTTAGGGGCCGGGCACACTGAAGCTTTCTTT. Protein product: CASSLGAGHTEAFF. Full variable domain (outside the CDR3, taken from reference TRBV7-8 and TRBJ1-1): GAGVSQSPRYKVAKRGQDVALRCDPISGHVSLFWYQQALGQGPEFLTYFQNEAQLDKSGLPSDRFFAERPEGSVSTLKIQRTQQEDSAVYLCASSLGAGHTEAFFGQGTRLTVV.

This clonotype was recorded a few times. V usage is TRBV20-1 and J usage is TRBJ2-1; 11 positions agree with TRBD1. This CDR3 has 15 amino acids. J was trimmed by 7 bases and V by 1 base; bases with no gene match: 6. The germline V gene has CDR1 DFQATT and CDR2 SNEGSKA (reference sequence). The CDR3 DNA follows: TGCAGTGCTAGAGTTTGGACAGGGGGCGAAAATGAGCAGTTCTTC. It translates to CSARVWTGGENEQFF.

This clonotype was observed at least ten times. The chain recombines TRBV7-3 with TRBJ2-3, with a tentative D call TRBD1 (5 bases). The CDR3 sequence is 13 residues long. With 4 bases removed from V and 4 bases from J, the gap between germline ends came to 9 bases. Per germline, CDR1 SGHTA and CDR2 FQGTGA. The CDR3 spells CASSSIGADTQYF. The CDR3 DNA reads TGTGCCAGCAGCTCCATAGGGGCAGATACGCAGTATTTT.

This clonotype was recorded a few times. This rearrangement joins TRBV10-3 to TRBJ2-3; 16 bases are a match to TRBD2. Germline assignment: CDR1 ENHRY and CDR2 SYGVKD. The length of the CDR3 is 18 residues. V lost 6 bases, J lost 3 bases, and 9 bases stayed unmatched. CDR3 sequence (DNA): TGTGCCATCAGCGGGGGACTAGCGGGAGGGCCCTGGACAGATACGCAGTATTTT. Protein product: CAISGGLAGGPWTDTQYF.

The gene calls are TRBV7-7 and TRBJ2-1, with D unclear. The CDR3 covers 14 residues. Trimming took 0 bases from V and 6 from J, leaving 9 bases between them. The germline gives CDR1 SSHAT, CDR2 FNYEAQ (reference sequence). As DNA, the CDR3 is TGTGCCAGCAGCTTAGCGGAGTCTAGCAATGAGCAGTTCTTC. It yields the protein CASSLAESSNEQFF.

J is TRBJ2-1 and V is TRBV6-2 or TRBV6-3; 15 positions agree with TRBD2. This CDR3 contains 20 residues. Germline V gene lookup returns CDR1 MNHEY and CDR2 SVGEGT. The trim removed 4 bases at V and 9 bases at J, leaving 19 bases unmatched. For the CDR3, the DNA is TGTGCCAGCAGTTTCCTAACCAAGGGACTAGCGGGAGGACGTAGTAGTGAGCAGTTCTTC. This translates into CASSFLTKGLAGGRSSEQFF.

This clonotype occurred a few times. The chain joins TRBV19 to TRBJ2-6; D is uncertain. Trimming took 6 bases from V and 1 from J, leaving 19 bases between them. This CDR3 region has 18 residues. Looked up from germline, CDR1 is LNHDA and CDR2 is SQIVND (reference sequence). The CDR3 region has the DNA TGTGCCAGTAGCTCCCGGGCCCCCGCCGAGTCTGGGGCCAACGTCCTGACTTTC. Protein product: CASSSRAPAESGANVLTF.

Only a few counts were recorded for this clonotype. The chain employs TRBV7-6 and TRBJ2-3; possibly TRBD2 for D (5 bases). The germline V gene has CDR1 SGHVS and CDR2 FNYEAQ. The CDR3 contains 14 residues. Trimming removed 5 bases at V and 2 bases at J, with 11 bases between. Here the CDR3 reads CASSQFSVTDTQYF. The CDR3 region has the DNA TGTGCCAGCAGCCAATTTAGCGTCACAGATACGCAGTATTTT.

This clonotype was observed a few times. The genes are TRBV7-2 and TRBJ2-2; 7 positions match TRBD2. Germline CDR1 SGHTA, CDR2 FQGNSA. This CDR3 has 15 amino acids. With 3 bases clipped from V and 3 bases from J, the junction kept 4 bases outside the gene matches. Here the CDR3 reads CASSLGSGDTGELFF. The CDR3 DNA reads TGTGCCAGCAGCTTGGGGAGCGGGGACACCGGGGAGCTGTTTTTT.

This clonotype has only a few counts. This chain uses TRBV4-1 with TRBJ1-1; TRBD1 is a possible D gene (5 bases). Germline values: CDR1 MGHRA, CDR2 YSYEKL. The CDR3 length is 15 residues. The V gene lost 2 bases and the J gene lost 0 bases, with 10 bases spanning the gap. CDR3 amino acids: CASSQTGDLNTEAFF. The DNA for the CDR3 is TGCGCCAGCAGCCAAACGGGGGATCTGAACACTGAAGCTTTCTTT.